The 26 T cell receptor beta chains listed next were all sequenced from one sample in a study of T cell responses to AZD1222 COVID-19 vaccine. Sequencing used immunoSEQ multiplex PCR; TCRdb keeps in-frame clones, though not all of them. The data show some 200,000 clones, with approximately 90% seen just once and 0.99% held by the top ten. Sequences were derived from peripheral blood, sampled on day 0 of AZD1222 vaccination. Receptors were obtained from an adult in good health.

The chain joins TRBV20-1 to TRBJ1-1; no reliable D call. Trimming shortened V by 6 bases and J by 7 bases, and 6 bases separated the two germline ends. Germline V gene lookup returns CDR1 DFQATT and CDR2 SNEGSKA (reference sequence). The CDR3 consists of 9 residues. The CDR3 DNA follows: TGCAGTGCGAGTCATGAAGCTTTCTTT. Translation gives CSASHEAFF.

The rearrangement links TRBV5-6 to TRBJ2-7; the match to TRBD2 covers 15 bases. The germline V gene encodes CDR1 SGHDT and CDR2 YYEEEE. The CDR3 has 17 amino acids. With V trimmed by 4 bases and J by 5 bases, 10 bases remained unmatched. CDR3 protein: CASSEGLAGGFFDEQYF. In nucleotides, the CDR3 is TGTGCCAGCAGCGAAGGACTAGCGGGGGGGTTTTTCGACGAGCAGTACTTC.

The genes are TRBV10-3 and TRBJ1-2, with D possibly matching TRBD1 (6 bases). The CDR3 runs 12 residues. V was pared by 6 bases and J by 2 bases, with 7 bases between. Germline CDR1 ENHRY, CDR2 SYGVKD. The CDR3 here is CAISGQNYGYTF. DNA for the CDR3: TGTGCCATCAGCGGACAGAACTATGGCTACACCTTC.

The rearrangement uses TRBV5-1 and TRBJ2-3, with 10 nucleotides matching TRBD2. With 7 bases clipped from V and 2 bases from J, the junction kept 7 bases outside the gene matches. Looked up from germline, CDR1 is SGHRS and CDR2 is YFSETQ. The CDR3 runs to 15 residues. CDR3 in DNA: TGCGCCAGCTCCCCGACTAGCGGGTACACAGATACGCAGTATTTT. This encodes CASSPTSGYTDTQYF.

This clone was seen just once. V gene TRBV12-5 combines with J gene TRBJ2-7; 10 bases line up with TRBD2. The CDR3 sequence is 20 residues long. The germline CDR1 and CDR2 sequences are LGHNT and FRNRAP. J gave up 3 bases and V 0 bases, and 17 bases lay outside the gene matches. For the CDR3, the DNA is TGTGCTAGTGGTTTGGTACTAACTAGCGGGACCTCGCCGACGCGCTACGAGCAGTACTTC. Protein: CASGLVLTSGTSPTRYEQYF. Based on the CDR3 plus reference TRBV12-5 and TRBJ2-7, the full variable domain is DARVTQTPRHKVTEMGQEVTMRCQPILGHNTVFWYRQTMMQGLELLAYFRNRAPLDDSGMPKDRFSAEMPDATLATLKIQPSEPRDSAVYFCASGLVLTSGTSPTRYEQYFGPGTRLTVT.

The rearrangement uses TRBV12-3 or TRBV12-4 and TRBJ1-2; D gene ambiguous. The CDR3 length is 13 residues. Trimming shortened V by 3 bases and J by 2 bases, and 7 bases separated the two germline ends. For the CDR3, the DNA is TGTGCCAGCAGTTTCTCCGGGAACTATGGCTACACCTTC. Translation: CASSFSGNYGYTF.

V gene TRBV28 combines with J gene TRBJ2-7; 7 bases line up with TRBD1. This CDR3 is 13 amino acids long. Germline V gene lookup returns CDR1 MDHEN and CDR2 SYDVKM. V shed 10 bases and J 2 bases; nucleotides not matched to a gene: 8. CDR3 residues: CATIRQGAYEQYF. The CDR3 coding sequence is TGTGCCACCATCCGGCAGGGGGCCTACGAGCAGTACTTC.

The chain employs TRBV3-1 (or the pseudogene TRBV3-2) and TRBJ2-1, with 9 bases identical to TRBD2. The CDR3 runs to 16 residues. The germline V gene encodes CDR1 LGHDT and CDR2 YNNKEL (reference sequence). V lost 0 bases to trimming and J lost 6 bases; unmatched junction nucleotides: 6. The CDR3 DNA reads TGTGCCAGCAGCCAAGAAAGCCTAGCGGGACCCAATGAGCAGTTCTTC. Its translation: CASSQESLAGPNEQFF.

A few counts support this clone. The rearrangement joins TRBV6-2 or TRBV6-3 to TRBJ2-7; D may be TRBD1 (6 bases). Per the germline V gene, CDR1 is MNHEY and CDR2 is SVGEGT. V lost 6 bases and J 13 bases, leaving 28 bases between the germline ends. This CDR3 region has 15 residues. The DNA of the CDR3 is TGTGCCAGCAGCTCTCCCCCGGACAGAGCTACGACTGTCTACTTC. Encoded protein: CASSSPPDRATTVYF.

The gene calls are TRBV27 and TRBJ1-1; 7 bases are a match to TRBD1. The trim removed 5 bases at V and 1 base at J, leaving 4 bases unmatched. CDR3 length: 14 residues. CDR1 and CDR2 (germline): MNHEY, SMNVEV (reference sequence). CDR3 residues: CASSRQGTNTEAFF. CDR3 in DNA: TGTGCCAGCAGTCGACAGGGTACGAACACTGAAGCTTTCTTT.

The chain joins TRBV5-6 to TRBJ2-7; the match to TRBD2 covers 11 bases. V shed 3 bases, J shed 1 base, and the junction held 3 bases outside the gene matches. CDR1 SGHDT and CDR2 YYEEEE come from the germline V gene. CDR3 size: 15 residues. CDR3 nucleotide sequence: TGTGCCAGCAGCTATGGGACTAGCGGTTCCTACGAGCAGTACTTC. Protein product: CASSYGTSGSYEQYF.

The chain carries TRBV29-1 and TRBJ1-1, with D possibly TRBD1 on 5 matching bases. The CDR3 is 14 amino acids. Trimming stripped 0 bases from V and 4 bases from J, with 12 bases between. Per the germline V gene, CDR1 is SQVTM and CDR2 is ANQGSEA. This CDR3 is CSVEDWDVGTEAFF. CDR3 bases: TGCAGCGTTGAAGATTGGGACGTCGGCACTGAAGCTTTCTTT.

At least ten counts were recorded for this clone. The chain joins TRBV9 to TRBJ1-2; D gene unclear. The germline CDR1 and CDR2 sequences are SGDLS and YYNGEE. The CDR3 covers 13 residues. V lost 6 bases and J 6 bases, leaving 15 bases between the germline ends. CDR3 nucleotide sequence: TGTGCCAGCACCTCCCGGCGTTTCGATGGCTACACCTTC. Its protein is CASTSRRFDGYTF.

The chain couples TRBV5-1 to TRBJ1-1; D not resolved. V was pared by 3 bases and J by 1 base, with 16 bases between. Germline CDR1 reads SGHRS; CDR2 reads YFSETQ. This CDR3 contains 16 residues. The CDR3 here is CASSSLFQGPNTEAFF. CDR3 nucleotides: TGCGCCAGCAGCTCACTCTTCCAAGGGCCGAACACTGAAGCTTTCTTT.

The chain combines TRBV5-1 with TRBJ1-2; D is uncertain. Germline V gene lookup returns CDR1 SGHRS and CDR2 YFSETQ. The CDR3 is 14 residues long. V lost 0 bases and J lost 7, with 13 bases in between. The CDR3 sequence: CASSLDLRGLGYTF. The CDR3 DNA reads as TGCGCCAGCAGCTTGGATCTTCGCGGACTTGGCTACACCTTC.

CDR3 nucleotide sequence: TGTGCCAGCAGCCTCCGACTCGGGCAGCCCCAGCATTTT. Its protein product is CASSLRLGQPQHF. The V gene is TRBV27, the J gene TRBJ1-5; D not resolved. Germline CDR1 reads MNHEY; CDR2 reads SMNVEV (reference sequence). The CDR3 runs to 13 residues. V lost 6 bases and J 7 bases, leaving 13 bases between the germline ends.

J is TRBJ2-7 and V is TRBV28; D unclear. Trimming pared 7 bases from V and 0 bases from J, leaving 13 bases between. This CDR3 is built from 14 residues. In germline, CDR1 is MDHEN, CDR2 SYDVKM. The CDR3 is CASTGRSSSYEQYF. In DNA, the CDR3 is TGTGCCAGCACCGGTCGGTCCAGCTCCTACGAGCAGTACTTC.

The chain carries TRBV19 and TRBJ1-6, with D uncertain. The V end was cut by 4 bases, the J end by 3 bases, with 19 bases between. The length of the CDR3 is 18 residues. Germline V lookup: CDR1 LNHDA, CDR2 SQIVND (reference sequence). CDR3 in amino acids: CASSRGSTKLYYNSPLHF. The CDR3 DNA reads as TGTGCCAGTAGTAGAGGCTCTACCAAACTTTACTATAATTCACCCCTCCACTTT.

V is TRBV5-1 and J is TRBJ2-1; D not resolved. CDR1 SGHRS and CDR2 YFSETQ come from the germline V gene. V was shortened by 5 bases and J by 4 bases, with 13 bases between the two germline ends. This CDR3 is 14 amino acids long. CDR3 sequence reads: CASSTGIRYNEQFF. In DNA, the CDR3 is TGCGCCAGCAGTACGGGTATTCGGTACAATGAGCAGTTCTTC.

The chain carries TRBV12-5 and TRBJ2-1; TRBD1 aligns across 11 bases. The germline CDR1 and CDR2 sequences are LGHNT and FRNRAP. There are 12 residues in the CDR3. J lost 13 bases, V lost 6 bases, and 5 bases had no gene match. CDR3 DNA: TGTGCTAGTGGAACCTGGACAGGGGGCCAGTTCTTC. Residues: CASGTWTGGQFF. Looking up the rest from reference TRBV12-5 and TRBJ2-1 gives the full variable domain: DARVTQTPRHKVTEMGQEVTMRCQPILGHNTVFWYRQTMMQGLELLAYFRNRAPLDDSGMPKDRFSAEMPDATLATLKIQPSEPRDSAVYFCASGTWTGGQFFGPGTRLTVL.

The chain recombines TRBV2 with TRBJ1-2, with TRBD1 matching over 7 bases. This CDR3 has 15 amino acids. The V and J ends lost 5 bases and 6 bases, in that order; junction bases with no gene match: 12. In germline, CDR1 is SNHLY, CDR2 FYNNEI. CDR3 protein: CASSSWDSRGNGYTF. Written as DNA, the CDR3 is TGTGCCAGCAGTAGTTGGGACAGCCGAGGGAATGGCTACACCTTC. Together with reference TRBV2 and TRBJ1-2, the CDR3 gives the full variable domain: EPEVTQTPSHQVTQMGQEVILRCVPISNHLYFYWYRQILGQKVEFLVSFYNNEISEKSEIFDDQFSVERPDGSNFTLKIRSTKLEDSAMYFCASSSWDSRGNGYTFGSGTRLTVV.

In the case of this clone: This same CDR3 is encoded by further DNA sequences in the sample. This chain joins TRBV9 and TRBJ2-1, with TRBD2 identical over 13 bases. CDR1 is SGDLS and CDR2 is YYNGEE in the germline V gene. The V and J ends lost 4 bases and 7 bases, in that order; junction bases with no gene match: 5. The CDR3 totals 15 residues. CDR3: CASSPWTSGSNEQFF. The CDR3 nucleotides read TGTGCCAGCAGCCCCTGGACTAGCGGGAGTAATGAGCAGTTCTTC.

V gene TRBV5-5 combines with J gene TRBJ1-3, with D possibly being TRBD1 (5 bases). Deletions cut 3 bases from V and 3 bases from J, with 16 bases between. Germline CDR1 is SGHKS and CDR2 is YYEKEE (reference sequence). The CDR3 spans 16 residues. The CDR3 nucleotides are TGTGCCAGCAGCTCCCCTGGCAGGGAAAATGGAAACACCATATATTTT. It specifies CASSSPGRENGNTIYF.

V gene TRBV9 combines with J gene TRBJ2-1; D is unresolved. Per the germline V gene, CDR1 is SGDLS and CDR2 is YYNGEE. Deletions cut 5 bases from V and 10 bases from J, with 13 bases between. The CDR3 spans 12 residues. The CDR3 protein is CASRAVGGEQFF. The CDR3 bases are TGTGCCAGCAGGGCCGTGGGTGGGGAGCAGTTCTTC.

This chain uses TRBV5-4 with TRBJ2-5; 10 nucleotides align to TRBD2. V was pared by 2 bases and J by 2 bases, with 6 bases of the junction left unmatched. The CDR3 is made up of 16 amino acids. Germline V lookup: CDR1 SGHNT, CDR2 YYREEE (reference sequence). The DNA of the CDR3 is TGTGCCAGCAGCTTAAAGCGGGGGGGCCCACAAGAGACCCAGTACTTC. Translating it yields CASSLKRGGPQETQYF.

The genes are TRBV28 and TRBJ2-1, with TRBD1 matching 10 bases. Germline loops: CDR1 MDHEN, CDR2 SYDVKM. The CDR3 contains 17 residues. V gave up 2 bases and J gave up 7 bases; unmatched junction bases: 11. In DNA, the CDR3 is TGTGCCAGCAGTTTAAGTGCTTGGGACAGGGGCTCGAATGAGCAGTTCTTC. This encodes CASSLSAWDRGSNEQFF.